This T cell receptor beta chain was captured in a study of blood T cells in healthy people across ages. There are 15 residues in the CDR3. V shed 1 base and J shed 4 bases, with 11 bases lying between them. It was with a sample-barcoded 5' primer and a J-beta primer mix that a second PCR of roughly 7 to 12 cycles was run. TCRdb re-analysed the 5' RACE reads in MiXCR, keeping a single row per CDR3 protein. This table has some 900,000 distinct CDR3 sequences, roughly 26% appearing once. This clonotype was seen more than once but under ten times. V is TRBV12-3 or TRBV12-4 and J is TRBJ1-3; unclear D gene. Sequencing was done on a sample of blood. This TCR was recovered from a woman of 80 years or more in good health. CDR3 coding DNA: TGTGCCAGCAGTTTAGGCGGCACGATCGGAAACACCATATATTTT. It specifies CASSLGGTIGNTIYF.